The 27 T cell receptor beta chains below come from one sample, sequenced in a study of T cells in Graves' hyperthyroidism and ophthalmopathy. Amplification yielded TCR beta CDR3 regions, with RNA transcripts as the source. HTBI primers were the set used in a first-round RT-PCR of the TCR CDR3. MiXCR, run by TCRdb on the multiplex PCR reads, gives a single entry per CDR3 protein. The sample includes roughly 500,000 distinct CDR3 sequences, 20% to 25% of them seen just once. Specimen: blood. These receptors were taken from a woman between 65 and 79 years old with Graves' ophthalmopathy.

This clonotype was counted a few times. The chain joins TRBV28 to TRBJ1-2, with D unresolved. V was clipped by 6 bases and J by 13 bases, with 15 bases between them. Germline CDR1 MDHEN, CDR2 SYDVKM. There are 11 residues in the CDR3. The CDR3 protein is CASRDSRSGTF. The DNA for the CDR3 is TGTGCCAGCAGGGATTCCAGATCTGGCACCTTC.

This clonotype was seen a handful of times. The chain employs TRBV30 and TRBJ2-2; D possibly corresponds to TRBD1 (6 bases). The CDR3 length is 15 residues. Trimming removed 3 bases from V and 2 bases from J, with 13 bases in between. Per the germline V gene, CDR1 is GTSNPN and CDR2 is SVGIG (reference sequence). The CDR3 spells CAWRSPGTNTGELFF. CDR3 nucleotides: TGTGCCTGGAGGAGCCCCGGGACAAACACCGGGGAGCTGTTTTTT. The full variable domain, in which reference TRBV30 and TRBJ2-2 provide the parts outside the CDR3, is SQTIHQWPATLVQPVGSPLSLECTVEGTSNPNLYWYRQAAGRGLQLLFYSVGIGQISSEVPQNLSASRPQDRQFILSSKKLLLSDSGFYLCAWRSPGTNTGELFFGEGSRLTVL.

This clonotype was picked up many times. The gene calls are TRBV10-2 and TRBJ2-6; tentative D call: TRBD2 (7 bases). Trimming left V 2 bases short and J 2 bases short, with 10 bases between. Germline loops: CDR1 WSHSY, CDR2 SAAADI. This CDR3 spans 16 amino acids. The CDR3 loop is CASSEGGAPGANVLTF. CDR3 sequence (DNA): TGCGCCAGCAGTGAGGGGGGGGCTCCTGGGGCCAACGTCCTGACTTTC.

The chain couples TRBV10-3 to TRBJ2-7; 7 bases fit TRBD2. CDR1 and CDR2 from the germline V gene are ENHRY and SYGVKD. CDR3 length equals 14 residues. V lost 7 bases to trimming and J lost 5 bases; unmatched junction nucleotides: 11. The CDR3 protein is CAIKEGGPKDEQYF. CDR3 sequence (DNA): TGTGCCATCAAGGAGGGAGGGCCTAAGGACGAGCAGTACTTC.

There are many counts of this clonotype. The CDR3 sequence is CASSEERGGGYEQYF. CDR3 bases: TGTGCCAGCAGTGAAGAGAGGGGGGGCGGCTACGAGCAGTACTTC. V and J are TRBV2 and TRBJ2-7, with TRBD2 as a possible D gene (7 bases). V was trimmed by 1 base and J by 3 bases, leaving 13 bases between them. The CDR3 loop spans 15 amino acids. Per germline, CDR1 SNHLY and CDR2 FYNNEI.

The V gene is TRBV7-2, the J gene TRBJ2-5, with 9 bases matching TRBD2. The germline V gene encodes CDR1 SGHTA and CDR2 FQGNSA. The CDR3 runs 16 residues. J lost 7 bases, V lost 4 bases, and 13 bases had no gene match. CDR3 nucleotides: TGTGCCAGCAGCTGGCAGGGCGGGAGGGTAGGGGGGACCCAGTACTTC. It translates to CASSWQGGRVGGTQYF.

This chain links TRBV5-1 with TRBJ1-1; possibly TRBD1 for D (6 bases). The V gene's germline CDR1 is SGHRS and CDR2 YFSETQ. The V end was cut by 4 bases, the J end by 6 bases, with 19 bases between. The CDR3 has 15 amino acids. As DNA, the CDR3 is TGCGCCAGCAGCCCCGGGGGGGGGCGCGCCGCTGAAGCTTTCTTT. Amino acids: CASSPGGGRAAEAFF.

This clonotype was detected ten times or more. The genes are TRBV12-3 or TRBV12-4 and TRBJ2-5, with 12 bases that match TRBD2. The CDR3 totals 16 residues. V was clipped by 7 bases and J by 2 bases; unmatched bases: 8. CDR3 residues: CASTALGLAGQETQYF. CDR3 sequence (DNA): TGTGCCAGCACCGCCCTTGGACTAGCGGGACAAGAGACCCAGTACTTC.

This clonotype came up many times. This chain connects TRBV28 to TRBJ1-5, with 8 bases matching TRBD1. Germline V gene sequence: CDR1 MDHEN, CDR2 SYDVKM. The CDR3 has 15 residues. Trimming took 5 bases from V and 4 from J; bases not matched to a gene: 7. The CDR3 reads CASSGQGTTNQPQHF. CDR3 in DNA: TGTGCCAGCAGTGGACAGGGCACGACAAATCAGCCCCAGCATTTT.

The sample holds a few counts of this clonotype. This rearrangement joins TRBV28 to TRBJ1-4; possible D gene TRBD1, 6 bases. The CDR3 is made up of 14 amino acids. The V gene lost 3 bases and the J gene lost 10 bases, with 15 bases spanning the gap. Germline V gives CDR1 MDHEN, CDR2 SYDVKM. Written as DNA, the CDR3 is TGTGCCAGCAGTTTGGGTGGGGGCGAGAGAAAACTGTTTTTT. It is translated as CASSLGGGERKLFF. Combining the CDR3 with reference TRBV28 and TRBJ1-4 gives the whole variable domain DVKVTQSSRYLVKRTGEKVFLECVQDMDHENMFWYRQDPGLGLRLIYFSYDVKMKEKGDIPEGYSVSREKKERFSLILESASTNQTSMYLCASSLGGGERKLFFGSGTQLSVL.

This clonotype has only one observation. This chain connects TRBV30 to TRBJ1-5, with 8 positions matching TRBD1. CDR1 and CDR2 (germline): GTSNPN, SVGIG (reference sequence). CDR3 length: 14 amino acids. With 5 bases clipped from V and 1 base from J, the junction kept 4 bases outside the gene matches. CDR3 DNA: TGTGCCTGGGGACAGGGTTTGAGCAATCAGCCCCAGCATTTT. This gives the protein CAWGQGLSNQPQHF. The variable domain in full, completed from reference TRBV30 and TRBJ1-5, reads SQTIHQWPATLVQPVGSPLSLECTVEGTSNPNLYWYRQAAGRGLQLLFYSVGIGQISSEVPQNLSASRPQDRQFILSSKKLLLSDSGFYLCAWGQGLSNQPQHFGDGTRLSIL.

Many counts were recorded for this clonotype. The chain carries TRBV6-1 and TRBJ2-7; D remains ambiguous. Germline CDR1 and CDR2: MNHNS and SASEGT. CDR3 size: 11 residues. Trimming cost V 4 bases and J 0 bases, with 1 base left between them. CDR3 nucleotide sequence: TGTGCCAGCAGTGTCTCCTACGAGCAGTACTTC. This sequence encodes CASSVSYEQYF.

The chain has TRBV10-3 and TRBJ1-4; D gene ambiguous. Trimming shortened V by 0 bases and J by 8 bases, and 7 bases separated the two germline ends. The CDR3 length is 13 residues. The germline V gene encodes CDR1 ENHRY and CDR2 SYGVKD. CDR3 in amino acids: CAISESTAEKLFF. As DNA, the CDR3 is TGTGCCATCAGTGAGTCAACTGCCGAAAAACTGTTTTTT.

The genes are TRBV20-1 and TRBJ1-6; possible D gene TRBD1, 5 bases. Germline V lookup: CDR1 DFQATT, CDR2 SNEGSKA (reference sequence). This CDR3 has 17 residues. The V gene lost 0 bases and the J gene lost 2 bases, with 14 bases spanning the gap. The CDR3, as DNA: TGCAGTGCTAGAGATTCGGCAGGACACACCTATAATTCACCCCTCCACTTT. It codes for CSARDSAGHTYNSPLHF.

The gene calls are TRBV20-1 and TRBJ2-7; D gene uncertain. Trimming shortened V by 0 bases and J by 2 bases, and 14 bases separated the two germline ends. CDR3 length: 15 amino acids. Germline V gene data show CDR1 as DFQATT and CDR2 as SNEGSKA (reference sequence). CDR3 in amino acids: CSARDPEVSPYEQYF. CDR3 nucleotides: TGCAGTGCTAGAGATCCCGAAGTTTCTCCCTACGAGCAGTACTTC.

This clonotype was seen a handful of times. The V call is TRBV20-1, the J call TRBJ2-3, with a possible D match to TRBD2 (6 bases). V lost 5 bases and J lost 0, with 15 bases in between. The CDR3 covers 15 residues. CDR1 and CDR2 (germline): DFQATT, SNEGSKA (reference sequence). CDR3 loop: CSAEGREWSTDTQYF. The CDR3 nucleotides read TGCAGTGCTGAGGGACGGGAGTGGAGCACAGATACGCAGTATTTT.

Many counts were recorded for this clonotype. The genes are TRBV12-3 or TRBV12-4 and TRBJ1-1; D unclear. The CDR3 spans 12 residues. The V gene lost 4 bases and the J gene lost 3 bases, with 6 bases spanning the gap. CDR3 loop: CASSSWDTEAFF. CDR3 in DNA: TGTGCCAGCAGTTCCTGGGACACTGAAGCTTTCTTT.

This clonotype was found many times. The chain is built from TRBV2 and TRBJ2-1; D perhaps matches TRBD2 (5 bases). In germline, CDR1 is SNHLY, CDR2 FYNNEI. V lost 3 bases, J lost 9 bases, and 12 bases lay in between. The CDR3 extends over 13 amino acids. Written as DNA, the CDR3 is TGTGCCAGCAGTGAGAGGGCTATTCTTGAGCAGTTCTTC. Protein: CASSERAILEQFF.

This clonotype was counted a few times. This rearrangement joins TRBV6-4 to TRBJ1-2; a possible D gene is TRBD1 (6 bases). CDR3 size: 15 residues. Germline values: CDR1 MRHNA, CDR2 SNTAGT. Trimming pared 5 bases from V and 4 bases from J, leaving 17 bases between. The CDR3 protein is CASSKGGGGLYGYTF. CDR3 in DNA: TGTGCCAGCAGTAAAGGGGGGGGGGGTCTCTATGGCTACACCTTC.

The sample holds many counts of this clonotype. The V gene is TRBV18, the J gene TRBJ1-1; D unclear. This CDR3 has 13 residues. The V and J ends lost 4 bases and 5 bases respectively, with 11 bases between them. From germline, CDR1 is KGHSH and CDR2 LQKENI. Here the CDR3 reads CASSLFSGTEAFF. CDR3 DNA: TGTGCCAGCTCACTCTTTAGTGGGACTGAAGCTTTCTTT.

On this clonotype: This CDR3 is missing its conserved last phenylalanine or tryptophan, likely due to a read error. The gene calls are TRBV11-2 and TRBJ2-5; the D call may be TRBD1 or TRBD2 (5 bases each). Germline V lookup: CDR1 SGHAT, CDR2 FQNNGV. Trimming stripped 6 bases from V and 5 bases from J, with 7 bases between. The CDR3 totals 11 residues. The CDR3 region is CASRGVETQYL. The DNA for the CDR3 is TGTGCCAGCAGGGGGGTGGAGACCCAGTACCTC.

The J gene is TRBJ2-7, the V gene TRBV2; D not resolved. The CDR3 extends over 14 amino acids. V gave up 1 base and J gave up 9 bases, with 16 bases separating them. CDR1 SNHLY and CDR2 FYNNEI come from the germline V gene. The CDR3: CASSEEVPLRSQYF. In DNA form, the CDR3 reads TGTGCCAGCAGTGAAGAGGTCCCTCTCCGGTCGCAGTACTTC.

This clonotype was counted between two and nine times. This rearrangement joins TRBV6-1 to TRBJ2-6; D perhaps matches TRBD1 (6 bases). V was trimmed by 7 bases and J by 2 bases, leaving 9 bases between them. Germline assignment: CDR1 MNHNS and CDR2 SASEGT. This CDR3 spans 14 amino acids. CDR3 nucleotides: TGTGCCAGCATGCGGACAGCTGGGGCCAACGTCCTGACTTTC. Protein: CASMRTAGANVLTF.

This clonotype was seen a handful of times. The V gene is TRBV19, the J gene TRBJ2-1; D unclear. CDR3 length: 13 amino acids. CDR1 and CDR2 from the germline V gene are LNHDA and SQIVND (reference sequence). The germline V and J ends were trimmed by 6 bases and 1 base, with 7 bases remaining between them. CDR3 in amino acids: CASSPISYNEQFF. The DNA for the CDR3 is TGTGCCAGTAGCCCGATTTCCTACAATGAGCAGTTCTTC.

The rearrangement links TRBV9 to TRBJ2-1; TRBD2 might be the D (5 bases). The CDR3 is 15 residues long. Per the germline V gene, CDR1 is SGDLS and CDR2 is YYNGEE. V was clipped by 3 bases and J by 4 bases, with 14 bases between them. The CDR3: CASSASSDRYNEQFF. The DNA for the CDR3 is TGTGCCAGCAGCGCAAGTAGCGACCGTTACAATGAGCAGTTCTTC.

The chain employs TRBV5-5 and TRBJ1-2, with D hard to call. The V gene's germline CDR1 is SGHKS and CDR2 YYEKEE (reference sequence). The V and J ends lost 2 bases and 6 bases respectively, with 11 bases between them. The CDR3 contains 13 residues. CDR3 sequence (DNA): TGTGCCAGCAGCTTCGAACCGCAAAATGGCTACACCTTC. Residues: CASSFEPQNGYTF.

The J gene is TRBJ2-3, the V gene TRBV9, with 7 nucleotides matching TRBD2. V dropped 3 bases and J dropped 3; count of bases not matched to a gene: 13. This CDR3 region has 17 residues. The germline gives CDR1 SGDLS, CDR2 YYNGEE. The CDR3 bases are TGTGCCAGCAGCGGACGATTTGGGGGAGGGCCGACAGATACGCAGTATTTT. It specifies CASSGRFGGGPTDTQYF.